The next 26 T cell receptor beta chains were all read from a single sample in a study of CD8+ T cells in alopecia areata. Sequencing relied on a cDNA template that was reverse transcribed from extracted RNA. The table came from immunoSEQ multiplex PCR; TCRdb's copy has only in-frame clones and leaves some out. The table lists about 120,000 clones, around 64% of them singletons. Sequenced sample: CD4+ T cells sorted from blood. These receptors were taken from a human donor in good health.

In this sample, this clone turned up many times. The CDR3 sequence: CASSTGVEAFF. CDR3 nucleotides: TGTGCCAGCAGCACCGGGGTTGAAGCTTTCTTT. The V and J genes are TRBV7-9 and TRBJ1-1; unclear D gene. The CDR3 is 11 amino acids. The V end lost 5 bases, the J end lost 7 bases, and 8 bases lay between the germline ends. Per germline, CDR1 SEHNR and CDR2 FQNEAQ (reference sequence).

The chain employs TRBV4-1 and TRBJ2-1; D gene unclear. The CDR3 sequence is 12 residues long. In germline, CDR1 is MGHRA, CDR2 YSYEKL. Trimming cost V 2 bases and J 10 bases, with 9 bases left between them. The CDR3 spells CASSQRPLEQFF. CDR3 coding DNA: TGCGCCAGCAGCCAACGCCCTTTAGAGCAGTTCTTC.

The chain links TRBV4-2 to TRBJ2-6; D unresolved. From germline, CDR1 is LGHNA and CDR2 YNFKEQ. CDR3 size: 15 residues. The ends were cut back, 4 bases at V and 2 bases at J, with 9 bases in the middle. CDR3 in amino acids: CASSPHGPGANVLTF. In nucleotides, the CDR3 is TGTGCCAGCAGCCCACACGGACCTGGGGCCAACGTCCTGACTTTC.

V is TRBV6-5 and J is TRBJ2-1; 11 nucleotides match TRBD2. There are 16 residues in the CDR3. Germline-derived CDR1 and CDR2 are MNHEY and SVGAGI. Losses at the gene ends were 4 bases for V and 4 bases for J; bases not matched to a gene: 6. CDR3 protein: CASSSLAGVKYNEQFF. The CDR3 coding sequence is TGTGCCAGCAGTTCACTAGCGGGGGTAAAGTACAATGAGCAGTTCTTC.

This clone was observed a handful of times. The V gene is TRBV29-1, the J gene TRBJ1-2; D ambiguous. The CDR3 loop spans 12 amino acids. Trimming cost V 3 bases and J 8 bases, with 13 bases left between them. The germline gives CDR1 SQVTM, CDR2 ANQGSEA. The CDR3 nucleotides are TGCAGCGTTGAGTGGGCAGGCGACGGCTACACCTTC. Encoded protein: CSVEWAGDGYTF. Variable domain in full (rest from reference TRBV29-1 and TRBJ1-2): SAVISQKPSRDICQRGTSLTIQCQVDSQVTMMFWYRQQPGQSLTLIATANQGSEATYESGFVIDKFPISRPNLTFSTLTVSNMSPEDSSIYLCSVEWAGDGYTFGSGTRLTVV.

This clone showed up just a few times. V usage is TRBV7-9 and J usage is TRBJ2-3, with TRBD2 as a possible D gene (5 bases). The germline gives CDR1 SEHNR, CDR2 FQNEAQ (reference sequence). V lost 3 bases, J lost 6 bases, and 19 bases lay in between. The CDR3 spans 16 residues. CDR3 coding DNA: TGTGCCAGCAGCTTCCGCTATAGCGCCGGGGTTGATACGCAGTATTTT. Translated, it gives CASSFRYSAGVDTQYF.

The chain combines TRBV6-5 with TRBJ2-7; the D gene is possibly TRBD2 (6 bases). The CDR3 sequence is 14 residues long. Looked up from germline, CDR1 is MNHEY and CDR2 is SVGAGI. The V gene lost 6 bases and the J gene lost 3 bases, with 15 bases spanning the gap. CDR3 region: CASRQGLISYEQYF. In DNA, the CDR3 is TGTGCCAGCAGGCAGGGACTTATCAGCTACGAGCAGTACTTC.

V and J are TRBV11-2 and TRBJ2-7, with 7 bases that match TRBD1. CDR1 and CDR2 from the germline V gene are SGHAT and FQNNGV. The CDR3 totals 17 residues. Losses at the gene ends were 4 bases for V and 0 bases for J; bases not matched to a gene: 12. The CDR3 reads CASSSGTWGQSSYEQYF. The CDR3 bases are TGTGCCAGCAGCTCCGGGACATGGGGACAGAGCTCCTACGAGCAGTACTTC. Drawing the rest from reference TRBV11-2 and TRBJ2-7, the complete variable domain is EAGVAQSPRYKIIEKRQSVAFWCNPISGHATLYWYQQILGQGPKLLIQFQNNGVVDDSQLPKDRFSAERLKGVDSTLKIQPAKLEDSAVYLCASSSGTWGQSSYEQYFGPGTRLTVT.

This clone has only a few counts. The chain employs TRBV6-5 and TRBJ2-3, with no clear D. V was shortened by 10 bases and J by 9 bases, with 14 bases between the two germline ends. Looked up from germline, CDR1 is MNHEY and CDR2 is SVGAGI. CDR3 length: 11 residues. The CDR3 DNA reads TGTGCCACCCTAGAGAGGAGAACGCAGTATTTT. It translates to CATLERRTQYF.

CDR3 nucleotide sequence: TGTGCCCGAAGAGGGCGGGACACACTCTTCTACAATGAGCAGTTCTTC. It is translated as CARRGRDTLFYNEQFF. The rearrangement links TRBV5-6 to TRBJ2-1; D possibly uses TRBD1 or TRBD2 (6 bases each). V was trimmed by 10 bases and J by 3 bases, leaving 23 bases between them. The CDR3 has 16 amino acids. Per the germline V gene, CDR1 is SGHDT and CDR2 is YYEEEE.

This clone was counted a few times. The genes are TRBV7-9 and TRBJ2-7; 7 bases are shared with TRBD1. Germline loops: CDR1 SEHNR, CDR2 FQNEAQ (reference sequence). V dropped 8 bases and J dropped 3; count of bases not matched to a gene: 10. There are 14 residues in the CDR3. The CDR3 loop reads CASQGVSGFYEQYF. In DNA form, the CDR3 reads TGTGCCAGCCAGGGGGTCTCGGGATTCTACGAGCAGTACTTC.

This clone turned up a few times. The chain couples TRBV7-9 to TRBJ1-4, with TRBD1 matching 8 bases. Germline assignment: CDR1 SEHNR and CDR2 FQNEAQ (reference sequence). This CDR3 spans 17 amino acids. Trimming removed 2 bases from V and 4 bases from J; junction bases left unmatched: 9. DNA for the CDR3: TGTGCCAGCAGCTTATCCGACAGGGGCCGAAGTAATGAAAAACTGTTTTTT. Its protein is CASSLSDRGRSNEKLFF.

The J gene is TRBJ1-2, the V gene TRBV9; no clear D. This CDR3 spans 15 amino acids. Germline V lookup: CDR1 SGDLS, CDR2 YYNGEE. Trimming removed 0 bases from V and 2 bases from J, with 11 bases in between. CDR3 sequence: CASSVDSLGNYGYTF. For the CDR3, the DNA is TGTGCCAGCAGCGTAGACTCCCTAGGGAACTATGGCTACACCTTC.

This clone was counted between two and nine times. V is TRBV29-1 and J is TRBJ2-2; D is ambiguous. Germline-derived CDR1 and CDR2 are SQVTM and ANQGSEA. Trimming took off 6 bases at V and 2 bases at J, with 13 bases between the two ends. CDR3 length: 14 residues. Written as DNA, the CDR3 is TGCAGCGTCAGAAGGGATCTCAACACCGGGGAGCTGTTTTTT. Translation: CSVRRDLNTGELFF.

In this sample, this clone turned up a few times. The V call is TRBV30, the J call TRBJ2-1; D possibly uses TRBD1 or TRBD2 (6 bases each). The CDR3 has 13 amino acids. V lost 7 bases and J 9 bases, leaving 19 bases between the germline ends. Per the germline V gene, CDR1 is GTSNPN and CDR2 is SVGIG (reference sequence). CDR3 region: CASRRGGPSEQFF. The CDR3 coding sequence is TGTGCCTCCCGTCGAGGGGGGCCAAGTGAGCAGTTCTTC.

This clone was seen only a few times. This chain connects TRBV29-1 to TRBJ2-6; 12 bases are a match to TRBD1. The CDR3 has 18 residues. V gave up 6 bases and J gave up 3 bases; unmatched junction bases: 12. Germline CDR1 SQVTM, CDR2 ANQGSEA. The CDR3 nucleotides are TGCAGCGTCGGACTTAGGGACAGGGGGCGAAGTGGGGCCAACGTCCTGACTTTC. Encoded protein: CSVGLRDRGRSGANVLTF.

This clone has a handful of counts. The chain carries TRBV19 and TRBJ1-2; D is unclear. The length of the CDR3 is 10 residues. With 10 bases removed from V and 3 bases from J, the gap between germline ends came to 6 bases. Germline V gives CDR1 LNHDA, CDR2 SQIVND (reference sequence). CDR3: CATQYYGYTF. In DNA, the CDR3 is TGTGCCACACAGTACTATGGCTACACCTTC.

This chain connects TRBV5-1 to TRBJ2-7, with D perhaps TRBD1 (5 bases). The CDR3 runs 14 residues. Germline values: CDR1 SGHRS, CDR2 YFSETQ. Trimming pared 0 bases from V and 5 bases from J, leaving 12 bases between. CDR3 in amino acids: CASSLGQKPNEQYF. In DNA form, the CDR3 reads TGCGCCAGCAGCTTGGGACAGAAACCGAACGAGCAGTACTTC.

This rearrangement joins TRBV19 to TRBJ1-5, with 10 bases fitting TRBD1. V lost 0 bases and J lost 3; bases outside the gene matches: 2. This CDR3 has 16 amino acids. The germline V gene encodes CDR1 LNHDA and CDR2 SQIVND (reference sequence). CDR3 sequence: CASSIDGTGVNQPQHF. The DNA for the CDR3 is TGTGCCAGTAGTATAGATGGGACAGGGGTCAATCAGCCCCAGCATTTT. The variable domain in full, completed from reference TRBV19 and TRBJ1-5, reads DGGITQSPKYLFRKEGQNVTLSCEQNLNHDAMYWYRQDPGQGLRLIYYSQIVNDFQKGDIAEGYSVSREKKESFPLTVTSAQKNPTAFYLCASSIDGTGVNQPQHFGDGTRLSIL.

The rearrangement uses TRBV29-1 and TRBJ1-2; D perhaps matches TRBD1 (6 bases). The CDR3 extends over 13 amino acids. Germline V lookup: CDR1 SQVTM, CDR2 ANQGSEA. Trimming pared 7 bases from V and 6 bases from J, leaving 18 bases between. Here the CDR3 reads CSALDRSSNGYTF. For the CDR3, the DNA is TGCAGCGCCCTAGACAGGTCTTCGAATGGCTACACCTTC.

This clone has more than one count but fewer than ten. V usage is TRBV27 and J usage is TRBJ1-4; a weak D match, TRBD1 (5 bases). This CDR3 spans 14 amino acids. The V and J ends lost 5 bases and 7 bases respectively, with 14 bases between them. Germline V CDR1 and CDR2: MNHEY, SMNVEV (reference sequence). The DNA for the CDR3 is TGTGCCAGCAGTGCCGCCGGGACGGGTGAAAAACTGTTTTTT. Translating it yields CASSAAGTGEKLFF.

Concerning this clone: An end of the junction differs from the germline gene, which may be a read error. The chain recombines TRBV2 with TRBJ2-2; 7 positions agree with TRBD1. This CDR3 is 14 amino acids long. Germline V lookup: CDR1 SNHLY, CDR2 FYNNEI. Here the CDR3 reads CASKRTGNTGELFF. The CDR3 DNA follows: TGTGCTAGCAAGAGGACAGGGAACACCGGGGAGCTGTTTTTT.

The chain couples TRBV7-2 to TRBJ2-7; 7 positions agree with TRBD1. Germline trimming cut 5 bases from V and 3 bases from J; bases unmatched to any gene: 10. Germline loops: CDR1 SGHTA, CDR2 FQGNSA. The CDR3 is 15 amino acids. The CDR3 region is CASSRDTGANYEQYF. In nucleotides, the CDR3 is TGTGCCAGCAGCCGCGATACAGGGGCCAACTACGAGCAGTACTTC.

The chain carries TRBV30 and TRBJ2-2; D gene ambiguous. The CDR3 is made up of 14 amino acids. Germline loops: CDR1 GTSNPN, CDR2 SVGIG (reference sequence). V lost 3 bases to trimming and J lost 5 bases, with 13 bases between them. The CDR3: CAWRGSLWTGELFF. The DNA of the CDR3 is TGTGCCTGGAGAGGAAGTTTGTGGACCGGGGAGCTGTTTTTT.

This clone was counted once. This chain connects TRBV6-5 to TRBJ2-3; D call uncertain. The V and J ends lost 4 bases and 4 bases respectively, with 6 bases between them. The germline gives CDR1 MNHEY, CDR2 SVGAGI. The CDR3 has 12 amino acids. The CDR3, as DNA: TGTGCCAGCAGTTCTCCGCCAGATACGCAGTATTTT. Translated, it gives CASSSPPDTQYF.

V gene TRBV29-1 combines with J gene TRBJ2-7; a weak D match, TRBD2 (5 bases). The V end was cut by 6 bases, the J end by 2 bases, with 8 bases between. The CDR3 is 11 residues long. CDR1 and CDR2 (germline): SQVTM, ANQGSEA. The CDR3 spells CSVVRAYEQYF. In nucleotides, the CDR3 is TGCAGCGTCGTGCGGGCCTACGAGCAGTACTTC.